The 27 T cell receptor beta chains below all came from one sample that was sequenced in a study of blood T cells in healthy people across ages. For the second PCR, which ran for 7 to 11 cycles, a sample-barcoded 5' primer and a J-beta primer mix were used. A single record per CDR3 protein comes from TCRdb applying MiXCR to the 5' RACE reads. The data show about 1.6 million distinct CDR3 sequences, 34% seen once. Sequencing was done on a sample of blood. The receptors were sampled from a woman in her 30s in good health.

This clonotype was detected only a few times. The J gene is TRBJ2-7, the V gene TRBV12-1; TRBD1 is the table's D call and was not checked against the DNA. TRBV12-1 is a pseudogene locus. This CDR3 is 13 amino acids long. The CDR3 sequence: CAPGSAGVYEQYF. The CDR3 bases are TGTGCCCCCGGGTCAGCGGGCGTATACGAGCAGTACTTC.

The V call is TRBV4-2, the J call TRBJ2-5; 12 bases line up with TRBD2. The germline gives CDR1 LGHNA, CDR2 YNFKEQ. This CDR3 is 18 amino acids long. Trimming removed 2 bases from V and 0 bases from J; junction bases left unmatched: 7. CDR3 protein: CASSQRVLAGGDQETQYF. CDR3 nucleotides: TGTGCCAGCAGCCAACGGGTGCTAGCGGGAGGGGACCAAGAGACCCAGTACTTC.

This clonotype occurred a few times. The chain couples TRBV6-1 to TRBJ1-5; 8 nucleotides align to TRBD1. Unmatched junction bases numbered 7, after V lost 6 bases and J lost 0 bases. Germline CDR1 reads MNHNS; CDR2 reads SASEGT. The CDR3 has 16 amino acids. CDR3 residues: CASRSRQGYSNQPQHF. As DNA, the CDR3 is TGTGCCAGCAGATCACGACAGGGGTATAGCAATCAGCCCCAGCATTTT.

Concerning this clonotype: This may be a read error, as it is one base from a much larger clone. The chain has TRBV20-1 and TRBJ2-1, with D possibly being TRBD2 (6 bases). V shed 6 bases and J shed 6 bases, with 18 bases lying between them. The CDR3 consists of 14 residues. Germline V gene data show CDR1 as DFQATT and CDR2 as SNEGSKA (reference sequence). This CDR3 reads CSAIPGLVTNEQFF. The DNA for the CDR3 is TGCAGTGCCATTCCGGGACTTGTCACCAATGAGCAGTTCTTC.

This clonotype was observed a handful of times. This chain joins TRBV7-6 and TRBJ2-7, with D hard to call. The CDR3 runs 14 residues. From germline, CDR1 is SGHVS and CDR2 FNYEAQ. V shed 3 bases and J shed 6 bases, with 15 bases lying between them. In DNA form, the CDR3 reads TGTGCCAGCAGCTTGGGCGAGGTAGCCGGCGAGCAGTACTTC. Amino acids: CASSLGEVAGEQYF.

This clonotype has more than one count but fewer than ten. CDR3 amino acids: CASSEGGRDNQPQHF. The CDR3 DNA reads as TGTGCCAGCAGTGAAGGAGGGAGAGACAATCAGCCCCAGCATTTT. V is TRBV2 and J is TRBJ1-5; D is undetermined. Trimming took off 1 base at V and 3 bases at J, with 10 bases between the two ends. Germline V gives CDR1 SNHLY, CDR2 FYNNEI. The CDR3 totals 15 residues. Supplemented by reference TRBV2 and TRBJ1-5, the full variable domain reads EPEVTQTPSHQVTQMGQEVILRCVPISNHLYFYWYRQILGQKVEFLVSFYNNEISEKSEIFDDQFSVERPDGSNFTLKIRSTKLEDSAMYFCASSEGGRDNQPQHFGDGTRLSIL.

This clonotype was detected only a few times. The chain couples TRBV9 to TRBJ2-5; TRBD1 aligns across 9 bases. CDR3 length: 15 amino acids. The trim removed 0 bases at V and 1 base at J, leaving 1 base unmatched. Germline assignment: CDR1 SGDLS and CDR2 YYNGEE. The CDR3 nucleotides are TGTGCCAGCAGCGTAGACAGGGGGCCCCAAGAGACCCAGTACTTC. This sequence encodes CASSVDRGPQETQYF.

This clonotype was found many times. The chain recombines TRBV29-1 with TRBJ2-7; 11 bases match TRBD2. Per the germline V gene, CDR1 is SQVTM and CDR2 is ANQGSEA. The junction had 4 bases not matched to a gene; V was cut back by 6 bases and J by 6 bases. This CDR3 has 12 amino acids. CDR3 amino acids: CSVVTSGIEQYF. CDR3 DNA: TGCAGCGTCGTGACTAGCGGGATCGAGCAGTACTTC.

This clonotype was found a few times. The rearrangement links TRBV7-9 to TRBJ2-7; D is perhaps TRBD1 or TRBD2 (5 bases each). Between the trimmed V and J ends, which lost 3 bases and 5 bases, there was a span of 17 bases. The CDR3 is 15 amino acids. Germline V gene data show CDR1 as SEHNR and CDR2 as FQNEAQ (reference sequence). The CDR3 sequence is CASSFRTGTPDEQYF. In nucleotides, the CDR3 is TGTGCCAGCAGCTTCAGAACCGGGACGCCGGACGAGCAGTACTTC.

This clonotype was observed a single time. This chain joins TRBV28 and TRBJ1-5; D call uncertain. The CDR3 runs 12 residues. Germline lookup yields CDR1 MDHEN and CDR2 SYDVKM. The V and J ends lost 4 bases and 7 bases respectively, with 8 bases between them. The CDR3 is CASSSSLQPQHF. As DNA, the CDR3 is TGTGCCAGCAGTTCCTCTCTGCAGCCCCAGCATTTT.

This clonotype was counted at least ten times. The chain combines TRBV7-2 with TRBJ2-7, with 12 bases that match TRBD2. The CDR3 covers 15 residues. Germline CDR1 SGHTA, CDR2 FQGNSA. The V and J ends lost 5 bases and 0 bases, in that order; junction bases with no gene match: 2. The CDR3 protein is CASSRLAGVSYEQYF. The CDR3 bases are TGTGCCAGCAGCCGACTAGCGGGGGTCTCCTACGAGCAGTACTTC.

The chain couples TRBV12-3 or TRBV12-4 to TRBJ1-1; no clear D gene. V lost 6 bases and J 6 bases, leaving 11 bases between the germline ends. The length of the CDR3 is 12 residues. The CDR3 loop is CASSPSVSEAFF. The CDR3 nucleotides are TGTGCCAGCAGCCCCAGTGTGTCTGAAGCTTTCTTT.

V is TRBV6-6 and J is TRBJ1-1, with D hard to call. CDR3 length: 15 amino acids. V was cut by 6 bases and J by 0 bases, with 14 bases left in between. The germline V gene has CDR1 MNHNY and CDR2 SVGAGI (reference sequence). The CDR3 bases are TGTGCCAGCAGCGACACGGAACAAATGAACACTGAAGCTTTCTTT. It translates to CASSDTEQMNTEAFF.

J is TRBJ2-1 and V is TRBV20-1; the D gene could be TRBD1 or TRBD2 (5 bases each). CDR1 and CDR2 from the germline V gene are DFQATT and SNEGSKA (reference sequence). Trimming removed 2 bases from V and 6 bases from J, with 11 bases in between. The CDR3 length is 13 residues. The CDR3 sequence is CSARTGTGNEQFF. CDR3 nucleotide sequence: TGCAGTGCTAGAACGGGGACCGGCAATGAGCAGTTCTTC.

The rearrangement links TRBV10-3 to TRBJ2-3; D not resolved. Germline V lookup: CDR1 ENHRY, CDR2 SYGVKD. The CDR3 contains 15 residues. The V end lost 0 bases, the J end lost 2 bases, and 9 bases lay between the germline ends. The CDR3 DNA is TGTGCCATCAGTGAGTCTTGGGAACCCACAGATACGCAGTATTTT. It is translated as CAISESWEPTDTQYF.

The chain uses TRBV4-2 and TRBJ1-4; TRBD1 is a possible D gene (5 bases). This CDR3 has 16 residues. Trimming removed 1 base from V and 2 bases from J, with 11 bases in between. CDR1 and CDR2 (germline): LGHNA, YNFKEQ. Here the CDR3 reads CASSQGDSTTNEKLFF. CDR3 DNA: TGTGCCAGCAGCCAAGGGGACTCGACCACTAATGAAAAACTGTTTTTT.

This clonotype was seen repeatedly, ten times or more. The CDR3 DNA reads TGCGCCAGCATGGAATTAGAAGATACGCAGTATTTT. This translates into CASMELEDTQYF. The genes are TRBV5-1 and TRBJ2-3; D gene uncertain. In germline, CDR1 is SGHRS, CDR2 YFSETQ. The CDR3 runs 12 residues. Trimming stripped 6 bases from V and 5 bases from J, with 10 bases between.

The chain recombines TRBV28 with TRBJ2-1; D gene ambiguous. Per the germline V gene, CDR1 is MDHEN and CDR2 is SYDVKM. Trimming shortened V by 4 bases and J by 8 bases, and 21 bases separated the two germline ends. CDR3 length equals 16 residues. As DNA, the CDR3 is TGTGCCAGCAGTTCAATAGAGACCCGATTTTTCGATGAGCAGTTCTTC. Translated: CASSSIETRFFDEQFF.

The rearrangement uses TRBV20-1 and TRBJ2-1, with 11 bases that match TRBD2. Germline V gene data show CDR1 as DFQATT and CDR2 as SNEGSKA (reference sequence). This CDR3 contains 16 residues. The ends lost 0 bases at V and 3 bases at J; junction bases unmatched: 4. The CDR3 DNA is TGCAGTGCTAGAGAAAGACTAGCGGGGTTCTACAATGAGCAGTTCTTC. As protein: CSARERLAGFYNEQFF.

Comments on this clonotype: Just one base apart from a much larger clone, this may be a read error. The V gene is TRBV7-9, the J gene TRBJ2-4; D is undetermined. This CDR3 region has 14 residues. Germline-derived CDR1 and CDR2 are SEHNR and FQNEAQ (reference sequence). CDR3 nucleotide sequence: TGTACCAGCAGCTCTGGGTTAGCCAAAAACATTCAGTACTTC. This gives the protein CTSSSGLAKNIQYF.

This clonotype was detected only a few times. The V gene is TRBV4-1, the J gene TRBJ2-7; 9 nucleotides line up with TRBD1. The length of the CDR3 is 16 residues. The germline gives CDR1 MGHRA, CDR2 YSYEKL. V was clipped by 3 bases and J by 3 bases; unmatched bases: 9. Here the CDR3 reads CASSQESGTGYYEQYF. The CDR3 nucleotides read TGCGCCAGCAGCCAGGAATCCGGGACAGGGTACTACGAGCAGTACTTC.

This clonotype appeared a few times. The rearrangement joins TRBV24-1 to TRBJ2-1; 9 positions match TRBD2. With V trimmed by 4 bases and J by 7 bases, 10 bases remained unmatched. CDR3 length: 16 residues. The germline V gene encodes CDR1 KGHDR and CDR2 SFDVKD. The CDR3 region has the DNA TGTGCCACCAGTGACCGGCGGGGGGGCGGTAAAAATGAGCAGTTCTTC. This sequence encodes CATSDRRGGGKNEQFF.

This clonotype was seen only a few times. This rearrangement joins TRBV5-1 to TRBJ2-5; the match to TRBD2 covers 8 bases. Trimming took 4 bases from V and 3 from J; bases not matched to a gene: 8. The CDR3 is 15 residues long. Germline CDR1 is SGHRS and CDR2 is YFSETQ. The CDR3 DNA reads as TGCGCCAGCAGCGAAATCGGACTAGCAAAAGAGACCCAGTACTTC. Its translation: CASSEIGLAKETQYF.

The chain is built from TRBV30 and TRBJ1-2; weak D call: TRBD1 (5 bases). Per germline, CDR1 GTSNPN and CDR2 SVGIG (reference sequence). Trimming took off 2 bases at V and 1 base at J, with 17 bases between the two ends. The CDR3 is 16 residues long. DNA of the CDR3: TGTGCCTGGAGTACGGGGGGTTACGCCCTTAACTATGGCTACACCTTC. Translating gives CAWSTGGYALNYGYTF.

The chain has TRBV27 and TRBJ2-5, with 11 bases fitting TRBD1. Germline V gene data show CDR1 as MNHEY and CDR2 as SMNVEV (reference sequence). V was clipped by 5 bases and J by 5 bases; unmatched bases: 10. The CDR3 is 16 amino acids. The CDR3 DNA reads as TGTGCCAGCAGTAGTGGACAGGGGGCTTTGTGGGAGACCCAGTACTTC. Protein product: CASSSGQGALWETQYF.

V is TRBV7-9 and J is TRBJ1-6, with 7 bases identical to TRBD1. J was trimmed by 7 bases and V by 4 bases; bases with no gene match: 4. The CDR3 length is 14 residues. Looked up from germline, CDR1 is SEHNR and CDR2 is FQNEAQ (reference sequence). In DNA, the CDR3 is TGTGCCAGCAGCTCGGCGACAGGGAATTCACCCCTCCACTTT. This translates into CASSSATGNSPLHF.

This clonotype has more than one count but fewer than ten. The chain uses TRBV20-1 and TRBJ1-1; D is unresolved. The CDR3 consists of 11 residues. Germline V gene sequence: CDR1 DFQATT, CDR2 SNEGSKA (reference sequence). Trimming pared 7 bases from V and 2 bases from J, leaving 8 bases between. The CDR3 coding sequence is TGCAGTGGCCTGACCAACACTGAAGCTTTCTTT. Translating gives CSGLTNTEAFF.